The 24 T cell receptor beta chains below all came from one sample that was sequenced in a study of OX40 agonist ivuxolimab in advanced cancers. Data came from immunoSEQ multiplex PCR; TCRdb stores just in-frame clones and leaves some out. The sample yields under 25,000 clones, roughly 89% seen once. Sequencing used CD4+ or CD8+ T cells sorted from blood, obtained in a trial of the OX40 agonist ivuxolimab. The receptor source for this set is an adult with an advanced solid tumor such as melanoma, head and neck, liver or kidney cancer.

The V and J genes are TRBV18 and TRBJ2-1; D is uncertain. Germline V CDR1 and CDR2: KGHSH, LQKENI. The CDR3 sequence is 13 residues long. Trimming removed 0 bases from V and 3 bases from J, with 3 bases in between. For the CDR3, the DNA is TGTGCCAGCTCACCACCGAGCTACAATGAGCAGTTCTTC. Its protein is CASSPPSYNEQFF.

This clone was seen just once. V and J are TRBV6-1 and TRBJ1-6; TRBD1 is a possible D gene (5 bases). The germline V and J ends were trimmed by 10 bases and 10 bases, with 23 bases remaining between them. Germline V CDR1 and CDR2: MNHNS, SASEGT. The CDR3 loop spans 15 amino acids. CDR3 sequence reads: CATILGPSGGSPLHF. In DNA form, the CDR3 reads TGTGCCACCATCCTGGGGCCGTCGGGGGGGTCACCCCTCCACTTT.

Points on this clone: A read error may produce the germline difference seen at one junction end. The V and J genes are TRBV5-1 and TRBJ1-5, with TRBD1 identical over 9 bases. Germline assignment: CDR1 SGHRS and CDR2 YFSETQ. The CDR3 consists of 18 residues. The DNA of the CDR3 is TGCGCCAGCAGCTTGCGGCCAGGGACAGGGAATTTGAATCAGTCCCAGCATTTT. Protein sequence: CASSLRPGTGNLNQSQHF.

The CDR3 sequence: CASSLFTGGDIQYF. The CDR3 nucleotides are TGCGCCAGCAGCTTGTTTACGGGAGGTGACATTCAGTACTTC. The chain is built from TRBV5-1 and TRBJ2-4; 7 nucleotides agree with TRBD2. CDR1 and CDR2 (germline): SGHRS, YFSETQ. Trimming took 1 base from V and 8 from J; bases not matched to a gene: 6. This CDR3 is built from 14 residues.

This clone came up once. The chain is built from TRBV19 and TRBJ2-7; D may be TRBD1 (5 bases). The germline gives CDR1 LNHDA, CDR2 SQIVND (reference sequence). This CDR3 spans 15 amino acids. Trimming pared 1 base from V and 3 bases from J, leaving 13 bases between. CDR3 loop: CASSIAQGGSYEQYF. For the CDR3, the DNA is TGTGCCAGTAGTATAGCCCAGGGTGGAAGCTACGAGCAGTACTTC.

This chain joins TRBV7-9 and TRBJ2-1, with 7 positions matching TRBD2. Germline CDR1 is SEHNR and CDR2 is FQNEAQ (reference sequence). The J segment lost 7 bases and the V segment lost 4 bases, leaving 10 bases of the junction unmatched. CDR3 size: 15 residues. CDR3: CASSSKGLVSNEQFF. The CDR3, as DNA: TGTGCCAGCAGCTCGAAAGGACTAGTCAGTAATGAGCAGTTCTTC.

The chain links TRBV5-1 to TRBJ2-5, with TRBD2 matching over 11 bases. The CDR3 sequence is 16 residues long. CDR1 is SGHRS, CDR2 YFSETQ, per germline. The J segment lost 2 bases and the V segment lost 4 bases, leaving 7 bases of the junction unmatched. CDR3 coding DNA: TGCGCCAGCAGCATCGGACTAGCGGGCCCTCAAGAGACCCAGTACTTC. Its protein product is CASSIGLAGPQETQYF.

The chain joins TRBV11-1 to TRBJ2-5; no firm D call. The length of the CDR3 is 13 residues. V was cut by 6 bases and J by 5 bases, with 13 bases left in between. Germline lookup yields CDR1 SGHAT and CDR2 FQDESV (reference sequence). CDR3 in amino acids: CASSVDPMETQYF. DNA of the CDR3: TGTGCCAGCAGTGTTGACCCTATGGAGACCCAGTACTTC.

The chain has TRBV6-1 and TRBJ1-5; weak D call: TRBD1 (5 bases). V gave up 6 bases and J gave up 5 bases, with 17 bases separating them. The germline V gene has CDR1 MNHNS and CDR2 SASEGT. The CDR3 has 15 amino acids. Here the CDR3 DNA reads TGTGCCAGCAGGCCGGGCCTTAGGGGTGATCAGCCCCAGCATTTT. Encoded protein: CASRPGLRGDQPQHF.

The chain uses TRBV7-2 and TRBJ1-2; no clear D. The germline V gene encodes CDR1 SGHTA and CDR2 FQGNSA. Deletions cut 0 bases from V and 3 bases from J, with 8 bases between. The CDR3 contains 14 residues. The CDR3 coding sequence is TGTGCCAGCAGCTTAGCGCGGAATGACTATGGCTACACCTTC. It is translated as CASSLARNDYGYTF.

This CDR3 is CASSRLAGGDNEQFF. The CDR3 DNA follows: TGTGCCAGCTCGCGACTAGCGGGAGGCGACAATGAGCAGTTCTTC. The J gene is TRBJ2-1, the V gene TRBV18; TRBD2 agrees at 13 bases. Per the germline V gene, CDR1 is KGHSH and CDR2 is LQKENI. CDR3 length: 15 residues. Germline trimming cut 6 bases from V and 5 bases from J; bases unmatched to any gene: 4.

The chain recombines TRBV5-4 with TRBJ1-2; maybe TRBD1 (6 bases). The CDR3 runs to 16 residues. V was cut by 3 bases and J by 1 base, with 16 bases left in between. Germline V gene data show CDR1 as SGHNT and CDR2 as YYREEE (reference sequence). The CDR3, as DNA: TGTGCCAGCAGCTCCGGACAGACAAGATATAACTATGGCTACACCTTC. The encoded protein is CASSSGQTRYNYGYTF.

This chain links TRBV14 with TRBJ2-1, with unresolved D. Trimming shortened V by 5 bases and J by 0 bases, and 20 bases separated the two germline ends. The germline CDR1 and CDR2 sequences are SGHDN and FVKESK. This CDR3 spans 18 amino acids. This CDR3 is CASSVRSGLGSSYNEQFF. CDR3 DNA sequence: TGTGCCAGCAGCGTGCGCTCGGGCCTCGGAAGCTCCTACAATGAGCAGTTCTTC.

This clone was observed a single time. This chain joins TRBV5-4 and TRBJ2-3; 9 positions match TRBD2. The CDR3 is made up of 16 amino acids. Losses at the gene ends were 7 bases for V and 2 bases for J; bases not matched to a gene: 11. Germline-derived CDR1 and CDR2 are SGHNT and YYREEE (reference sequence). The CDR3 nucleotides read TGTGCCAGCCAGAAGGACGCGGGAGGGAACACAGATACGCAGTATTTT. This gives the protein CASQKDAGGNTDTQYF.

J is TRBJ2-7 and V is TRBV6-5; D is unclear. The CDR3 has 13 residues. The germline gives CDR1 MNHEY, CDR2 SVGAGI. With 5 bases removed from V and 3 bases from J, the gap between germline ends came to 11 bases. DNA for the CDR3: TGTGCCAGCAGTAAATATATCAACTACGAGCAGTACTTC. Translating it yields CASSKYINYEQYF.

The chain has TRBV10-3 and TRBJ1-1; 7 bases map to TRBD1. CDR3 length equals 13 residues. V gave up 10 bases and J gave up 4 bases; unmatched junction bases: 9. CDR1 and CDR2 (germline): ENHRY, SYGVKD. For the CDR3, the DNA is TGTGCCAACCGACAGGGTATGAGCACTGAAGCTTTCTTT. The encoded protein is CANRQGMSTEAFF.

The chain couples TRBV5-1 to TRBJ2-3; TRBD2 agrees at 11 bases. The CDR3 runs to 16 residues. V gave up 4 bases and J gave up 1 base; unmatched junction bases: 5. The germline V gene encodes CDR1 SGHRS and CDR2 YFSETQ. The CDR3 region has the DNA TGCGCCAGCAGCCGAGGGACTAGCGGAGGCACAGATACGCAGTATTTT. It yields the protein CASSRGTSGGTDTQYF.

The chain employs TRBV15 and TRBJ2-3; no clear D. With 6 bases removed from V and 5 bases from J, the gap between germline ends came to 12 bases. The CDR3 is 13 residues long. Germline-derived CDR1 and CDR2 are LNHNV and YYDKDF (reference sequence). The CDR3 loop is CATSHAARDTQYF. The CDR3 nucleotides read TGTGCCACCAGTCACGCGGCAAGAGATACGCAGTATTTT.

This clone was counted a few times. The V gene is TRBV19, the J gene TRBJ2-4, with 8 positions matching TRBD2. CDR3 length: 13 amino acids. Trimming cost V 5 bases and J 6 bases; bases outside gene matches: 3. Per the germline V gene, CDR1 is LNHDA and CDR2 is SQIVND (reference sequence). CDR3: CASSPGTRNIQYF. In DNA form, the CDR3 reads TGTGCCAGTAGTCCTGGGACTAGAAACATTCAGTACTTC.

The chain has TRBV10-2 and TRBJ2-3, with 8 bases lining up with TRBD1. V trimming: 4 bases; J trimming: 4 bases; junction bases outside the gene matches: 4. This CDR3 is 14 amino acids long. CDR1 and CDR2 (germline): WSHSY, SAAADI. The CDR3 spells CASSVKQGADTQYF. The CDR3 DNA follows: TGCGCCAGCAGTGTCAAACAGGGGGCAGATACGCAGTATTTT.

The chain carries TRBV2 and TRBJ1-5; D not certain. The germline V and J ends were trimmed by 5 bases and 2 bases, with 4 bases remaining between them. Germline V CDR1 and CDR2: SNHLY, FYNNEI. CDR3 length: 12 residues. This chain's CDR3 is CASSTGNQPQHF. CDR3 in DNA: TGTGCCAGCAGTACTGGCAATCAGCCCCAGCATTTT.

V gene TRBV25-1 combines with J gene TRBJ2-7; D unclear. Germline CDR1 MGHDK, CDR2 SYGVNS. V gave up 8 bases and J gave up 4 bases, with 15 bases separating them. The CDR3 is made up of 13 amino acids. CDR3 coding DNA: TGTGCCAGCGGAAGGGATCCCGTTTACGAGCAGTACTTC. Translating gives CASGRDPVYEQYF.

The V and J genes are TRBV5-4 and TRBJ2-5, with D tentatively TRBD2 (6 bases). Between the trimmed V and J ends, which lost 4 bases and 2 bases, there was a span of 18 bases. Germline V gene sequence: CDR1 SGHNT, CDR2 YYREEE (reference sequence). The CDR3 has 16 amino acids. The CDR3 here is CASSPTEGRRQETQYF. DNA for the CDR3: TGTGCCAGCAGCCCCACGGAGGGAAGGAGGCAAGAGACCCAGTACTTC.

Only one count was recorded for this clone. V is TRBV7-2 and J is TRBJ2-7; D perhaps matches TRBD2 (5 bases). Germline V CDR1 and CDR2: SGHTA, FQGNSA. V was trimmed by 3 bases and J by 5 bases, leaving 20 bases between them. The CDR3 extends over 16 amino acids. As DNA, the CDR3 is TGTGCCAGCAGCTTGTCCCGCGGAGCAGACGGGGACGAGCAGTACTTC. Encoded protein: CASSLSRGADGDEQYF.